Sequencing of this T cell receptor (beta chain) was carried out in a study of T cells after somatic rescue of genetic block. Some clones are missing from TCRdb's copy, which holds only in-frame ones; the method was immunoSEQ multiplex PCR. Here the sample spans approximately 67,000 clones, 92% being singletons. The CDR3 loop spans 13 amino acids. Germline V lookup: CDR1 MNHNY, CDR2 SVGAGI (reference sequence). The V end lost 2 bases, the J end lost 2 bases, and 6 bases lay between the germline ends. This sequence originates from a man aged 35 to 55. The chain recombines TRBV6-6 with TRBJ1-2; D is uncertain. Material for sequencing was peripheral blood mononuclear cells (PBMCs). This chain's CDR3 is CASSYDTNYGYTF. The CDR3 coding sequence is TGTGCCAGCAGTTACGACACCAACTATGGCTACACCTTC.